The 7 T cell receptor beta chains listed next were all sequenced from one sample in a study of vaccination effects on CD4 cells after COVID-19. Viral peptide pools were used in the ViraFEST assay to expand antigen-specific CD4+ T cells, and sequencing came afterward. Cells that had been cultured for 10 days were the source of isolated CD4+ T cells. The study found no prior SARS-CoV-2 infection in the vaccine recipients, who tested negative for nucleocapsid antibodies. Sequencing used immunoSEQ multiplex PCR; TCRdb keeps in-frame clones, though not all of them. In the table there are tens of thousands of clones, roughly 73% of which are singletons. The antigens these receptors bind are not known. The source material was CD4+ T cells from PBMCs cultured with HCoV-OC43 spike peptides, sampled before COVID-19 vaccination. Noted subset: HCoV-OC43 spike overlapping peptide pool stimulation. These receptors were taken from a human donor who received a COVID-19 vaccine.

DNA of the CDR3: TGTGCCAGCAGCTTGGGTACAGGGGCCTCACCCCTCCACTTT. As protein: CASSLGTGASPLHF. The chain recombines TRBV7-3 with TRBJ1-6, with 7 bases lining up with TRBD1. CDR3 length: 14 residues. V lost 3 bases, J lost 10 bases, and 6 bases stayed unmatched. CDR1 and CDR2 (germline): SGHTA, FQGTGA.

The chain recombines TRBV18 with TRBJ1-2; no firm D call. The CDR3 is 12 residues long. Germline CDR1 reads KGHSH; CDR2 reads LQKENI. V was pared by 6 bases and J by 8 bases, with 13 bases between. Here the CDR3 DNA reads TGTGCCAGCTCCGCGCCGAGTAGCGGCTACACCTTC. This gives the protein CASSAPSSGYTF. Looking up the rest from reference TRBV18 and TRBJ1-2 gives the full variable domain: NAGVMQNPRHLVRRRGQEARLRCSPMKGHSHVYWYRQLPEEGLKFMVYLQKENIIDESGMPKERFSAEFPKEGPSILRIQQVVRGDSAAYFCASSAPSSGYTFGSGTRLTVV.

This chain connects TRBV19 to TRBJ1-5; possibly TRBD1 for D (5 bases). This CDR3 spans 13 amino acids. CDR1 and CDR2 (germline): LNHDA, SQIVND (reference sequence). V lost 9 bases to trimming and J lost 5 bases, with 14 bases between them. In nucleotides, the CDR3 is TGTGCCAGCCGGGACGGGGAGTATCAGCCCCAGCATTTT. The encoded protein is CASRDGEYQPQHF.

V usage is TRBV7-8 and J usage is TRBJ1-1; TRBD1 aligns across 8 bases. This CDR3 region has 14 residues. Germline loops: CDR1 SGHVS, CDR2 FQNEAQ. The trim removed 5 bases at V and 4 bases at J, leaving 6 bases unmatched. The CDR3 spells CASSLTGDATEAFF. CDR3 coding DNA: TGTGCCAGCAGCCTGACAGGGGATGCCACTGAAGCTTTCTTT.

The chain recombines TRBV11-2 with TRBJ2-7; no reliable D call. There are 16 residues in the CDR3. Germline V gives CDR1 SGHAT, CDR2 FQNNGV. Trimming cost V 4 bases and J 3 bases, with 19 bases left between them. CDR3 sequence: CASSSPYLGRDYEQYV. The CDR3 DNA sequence: TGTGCCAGCAGCTCCCCGTACTTAGGGCGCGACTACGAGCAGTACGTC.

The J gene is TRBJ2-2, the V gene TRBV6-4; 9 bases map to TRBD1. Germline V CDR1 and CDR2: MRHNA, SNTAGT. The trim removed 3 bases at V and 5 bases at J, leaving 4 bases unmatched. This CDR3 comprises 15 residues. For the CDR3, the DNA is TGTGCCAGCAGTGAAGACAGGGGGAGTACCGGGGAGCTGTTTTTT. Translated: CASSEDRGSTGELFF.

This rearrangement joins TRBV9 to TRBJ1-6; TRBD1 might be the D (5 bases). The CDR3 has 14 amino acids. Trimming removed 3 bases from V and 6 bases from J, with 10 bases in between. Germline CDR1 reads SGDLS; CDR2 reads YYNGEE. This CDR3 reads CASSGDGGNSPLHF. Here the CDR3 DNA reads TGTGCCAGCAGCGGAGATGGGGGTAATTCACCCCTCCACTTT.